The rows below give T cell receptor beta chains drawn from one sample of a study of vaccination and CD4 T cells after COVID-19. TCRdb called the PCR reads again in MiXCR, with one record for every CDR3 protein. The sample lists about 13,000 distinct CDR3 sequences; 43% were seen once. Their target antigens are unknown. The sample taken for sequencing was cultured CD4+ T cells from blood. The source of these receptors is a human donor with COVID-19. The CDR3 runs from the conserved cysteine through the conserved F or W. D genes are given only for firm matches. Size is omitted from some rows. Given values are once, few, many or a class for expanded clones.

clone size | J gene | V gene | D gene | CDR3 DNA | CDR3 protein
few | TRBJ2-2 | TRBV11-1 | - | TGTGCCAGCAGGGGCGGGGCGGGCATGAACACCGGGGAGCTGTTTTTT | CASRGGAGMNTGELFF
- | TRBJ2-3 | TRBV10-1 | - | TGCGCCACCTCCTCGATACCGGGACTCAGCACAGATACGCAGTATTTT | CATSSIPGLSTDTQYF
few | TRBJ1-1 | TRBV28 | - | TGTGCCCATGCTACCCTGAACACTGAAGCTTTCTTT | CAHATLNTEAFF
- | TRBJ2-1 | TRBV20-1 | - | TGCAGTGCTAGAGACAGGGACTGGGGAACAAGCGGTGAGCAGTTCTTC | CSARDRDWGTSGEQFF
- | TRBJ2-1 | TRBV5-4 | - | TGTGCCAGCAGCTTGGGGGAAAGGTACAATGAGCAGTTCTTC | CASSLGERYNEQFF
- | TRBJ1-5 | TRBV11-2 | - | TGTGCCAGCAGCTTAAGGGCCGACGGTAGCAATCAGCCCCAGCATTTT | CASSLRADGSNQPQHF
few | TRBJ2-7 | TRBV6-1 | TRBD1 | TGTGCCAGCAGACACGACAGGGGTCACGAGCAGTACTTC | CASRHDRGHEQYF
few | TRBJ1-5 | TRBV20-1 | TRBD1 | TGCAGTGCTAGCGACACAGGGGGAGTTGGTCAGCCCCAGCATTTT | CSASDTGGVGQPQHF
- | TRBJ2-3 | TRBV14 | TRBD2 | TGTGCCAGCAGCCTCTATGGGGGGGCAGATACGCAGTATTTT | CASSLYGGADTQYF
- | TRBJ1-6 | TRBV5-1 | TRBD1 | TGCGCCAGCAGCTCCCACCTCAGGGGGCCTGATTCACCCCTCCACTTT | CASSSHLRGPDSPLHF
few | TRBJ2-5 | TRBV6-2/TRBV6-3 | - | TGTGCCAGCAGTTTACTACTAGGAGTAATAGAAGAGACCCAGTACTTC | CASSLLLGVIEETQYF
- | TRBJ2-1 | TRBV2 | - | TGTGCCAGAGGGGGGCGGGGGAAGATTAATGAGCAGTTCTTC | CARGGRGKINEQFF
once | TRBJ1-5 | TRBV2 | TRBD1 | TGTGCCAGCAGTGAAAGGGACAGGGGTCAGCCCCAGCATTTT | CASSERDRGQPQHF
- | TRBJ1-1 | TRBV2 | - | TGTGCCAGCAGTGATGGTGGGGGCATGAACACTGAAGCTTTCTTT | CASSDGGGMNTEAFF
- | TRBJ2-5 | TRBV20-1 | TRBD2 | TGCAGTGCTAGGCTAGCGGGGGGGGAGACCCAGTACTTC | CSARLAGGETQYF